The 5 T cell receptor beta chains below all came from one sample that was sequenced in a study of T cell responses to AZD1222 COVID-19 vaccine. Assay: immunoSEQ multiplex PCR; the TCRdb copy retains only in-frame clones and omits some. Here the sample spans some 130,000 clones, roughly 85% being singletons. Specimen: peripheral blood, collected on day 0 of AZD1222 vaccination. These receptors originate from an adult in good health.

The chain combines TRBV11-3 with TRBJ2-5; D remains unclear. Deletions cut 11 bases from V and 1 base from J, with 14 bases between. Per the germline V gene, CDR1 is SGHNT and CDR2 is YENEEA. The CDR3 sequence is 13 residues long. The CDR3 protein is CASVSGSQETQYF. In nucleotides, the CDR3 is TGTGCCTCCGTCTCCGGCAGCCAAGAGACCCAGTACTTC.

CDR3 loop: CASGSLNYEQYF. The DNA for the CDR3 is TGTGCCAGCGGGTCTCTGAACTACGAGCAGTACTTC. The V call is TRBV6-5, the J call TRBJ2-7; D call uncertain. V was trimmed by 8 bases and J by 3 bases, leaving 11 bases between them. This CDR3 has 12 residues. Per germline, CDR1 MNHEY and CDR2 SVGAGI.

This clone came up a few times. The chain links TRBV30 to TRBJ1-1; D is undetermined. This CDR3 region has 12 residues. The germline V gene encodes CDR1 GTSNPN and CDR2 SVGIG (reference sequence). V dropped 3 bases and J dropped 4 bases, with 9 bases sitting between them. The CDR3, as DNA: TGTGCCTGGAGATTGGGTCGCACTGAAGCTTTCTTT. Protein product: CAWRLGRTEAFF.

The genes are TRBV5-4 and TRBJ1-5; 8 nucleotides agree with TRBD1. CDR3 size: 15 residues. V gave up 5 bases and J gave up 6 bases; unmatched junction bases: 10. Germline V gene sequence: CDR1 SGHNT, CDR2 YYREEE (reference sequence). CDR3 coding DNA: TGTGCCAGCAGTTCGGACGGGACAGGTCTTCAGCCCCAGCATTTT. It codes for CASSSDGTGLQPQHF.

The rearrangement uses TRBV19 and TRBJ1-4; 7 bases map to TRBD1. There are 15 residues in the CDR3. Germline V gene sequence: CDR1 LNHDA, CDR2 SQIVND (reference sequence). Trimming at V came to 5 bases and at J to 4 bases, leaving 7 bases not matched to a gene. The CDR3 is CASSLTRQGNEKLFF. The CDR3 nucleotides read TGTGCCAGTAGTCTTACCCGACAGGGTAATGAAAAACTGTTTTTT.